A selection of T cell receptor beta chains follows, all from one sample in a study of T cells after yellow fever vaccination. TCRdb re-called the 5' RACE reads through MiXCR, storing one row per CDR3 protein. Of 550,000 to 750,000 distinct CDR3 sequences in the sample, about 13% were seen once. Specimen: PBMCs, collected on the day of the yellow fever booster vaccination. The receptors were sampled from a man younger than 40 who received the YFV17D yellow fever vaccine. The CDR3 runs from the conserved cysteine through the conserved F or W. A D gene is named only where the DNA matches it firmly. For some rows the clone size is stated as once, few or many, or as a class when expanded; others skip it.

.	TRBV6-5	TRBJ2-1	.	CASSARSDEQFF	TGTGCCAGCAGTGCGCGGAGCGATGAGCAGTTCTTC
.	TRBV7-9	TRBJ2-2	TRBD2	CATPTPAGGNTGELFF	TGTGCCACCCCCACCCCCGCGGGAGGGAACACCGGGGAGCTGTTTTTT
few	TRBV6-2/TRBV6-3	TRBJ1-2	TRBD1	CASSSKDRVVYGYTF	TGTGCCAGCAGTTCCAAGGACAGGGTAGTTTATGGCTACACCTTC
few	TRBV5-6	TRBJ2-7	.	CASSSPGGGGEEQYF	TGTGCCAGCAGTTCACCAGGGGGAGGGGGTGAAGAGCAGTACTTC
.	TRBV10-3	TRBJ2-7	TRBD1	CAISQPPGQEISFEQYF	TGTGCCATCAGCCAACCGCCGGGACAGGAGATTAGTTTCGAGCAGTACTTC
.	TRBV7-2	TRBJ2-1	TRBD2	CASSSLGGSPEQFF	TGTGCCAGCAGCTCACTCGGCGGGAGTCCTGAGCAGTTCTTC
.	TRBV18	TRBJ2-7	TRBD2	CASSSWGGSYEQYF	TGTGCCAGCTCATCCTGGGGGGGGTCCTACGAGCAGTACTTC
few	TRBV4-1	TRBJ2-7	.	CASSQEEWRSYEQYF	TGCGCCAGCAGCCAAGAAGAGTGGCGGTCCTACGAGCAGTACTTC
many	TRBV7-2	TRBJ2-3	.	CASSRITDTQYF	TGTGCCAGCAGCCGGATCACAGATACGCAGTATTTT
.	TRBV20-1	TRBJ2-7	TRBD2	CAGRESYEQYF	TGCGCGGGGAGGGAGTCCTACGAGCAGTACTTC
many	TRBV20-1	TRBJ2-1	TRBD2	CSAQDSAGGGYNEQFF	TGCAGTGCTCAGGACAGCGCGGGAGGGGGCTACAATGAGCAGTTCTTC
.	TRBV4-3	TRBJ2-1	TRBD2	CASSQDWDYRLGEFF	TGCGCCAGCAGCCAAGATTGGGACTATAGATTGGGGGAGTTCTTC
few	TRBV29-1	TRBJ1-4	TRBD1	CSVTPTGRGEKLFF	TGCAGCGTGACCCCGACAGGGAGAGGGGAAAAACTGTTTTTT
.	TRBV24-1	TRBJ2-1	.	CATSDPAADSYNEQFF	TGTGCCACCAGTGACCCAGCAGCGGATTCCTACAATGAGCAGTTCTTC
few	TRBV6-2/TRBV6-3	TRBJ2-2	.	CASRTLWELFF	TGTGCCAGTAGGACTCTCTGGGAGCTGTTTTTT
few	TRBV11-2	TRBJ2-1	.	CASSLEATYNEQFF	TGTGCCAGCAGCTTAGAGGCCACCTACAATGAGCAGTTCTTC
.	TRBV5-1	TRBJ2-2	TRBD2	CASSSLAASNTGELFF	TGCGCCAGCAGCTCCCTAGCGGCCTCGAACACCGGGGAGCTGTTTTTT
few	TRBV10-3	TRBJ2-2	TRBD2	CAISGTTSELGELFF	TGTGCCATCAGTGGGACGACTAGCGAGCTTGGGGAGCTGTTTTTT
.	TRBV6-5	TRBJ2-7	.	CASSYSTGEAYEQYF	TGTGCCAGCAGTTACTCGACCGGGGAGGCATACGAGCAGTACTTC